The 13 T cell receptor beta chains below come from one sample, sequenced in a study of blood T cell repertoires in COVID-19. Libraries were prepared by immunoSEQ multiplex PCR; TCRdb keeps only in-frame clonotypes and omits some of them. The data contain over 200,000 clones, 75% to 90% of them singletons. Sequencing input: peripheral blood. The receptor source for this set is a man younger than 40 with COVID-19, enrolled during active disease.

The chain recombines TRBV6-5 with TRBJ2-2, with a tentative D call TRBD2 (6 bases). The CDR3 is 15 residues long. The germline V and J ends were trimmed by 6 bases and 3 bases, with 14 bases remaining between them. Germline-derived CDR1 and CDR2 are MNHEY and SVGAGI. CDR3 nucleotides: TGTGCCAGCAGGATAGCGGCGCAATACACCGGGGAGCTGTTTTTT. It translates to CASRIAAQYTGELFF.

This chain links TRBV5-1 with TRBJ2-2; D perhaps matches TRBD2 (7 bases). CDR1 and CDR2 from the germline V gene are SGHRS and YFSETQ. The V end was cut by 0 bases, the J end by 6 bases, with 9 bases between. This CDR3 contains 14 residues. CDR3 loop: CASSLAGGPGELFF. CDR3 DNA: TGCGCCAGCAGCTTGGCGGGGGGCCCCGGGGAGCTGTTTTTT. The full variable domain, in which reference TRBV5-1 and TRBJ2-2 provide the parts outside the CDR3, is KAGVTQTPRYLIKTRGQQVTLSCSPISGHRSVSWYQQTPGQGLQFLFEYFSETQRNKGNFPGRFSGRQFSNSRSEMNVSTLELGDSALYLCASSLAGGPGELFFGEGSRLTVL.

J is TRBJ2-3 and V is TRBV7-3; TRBD2 agrees at 9 bases. The ends lost 0 bases at V and 5 bases at J; junction bases unmatched: 9. Germline V lookup: CDR1 SGHTA, CDR2 FQGTGA. The CDR3 consists of 17 residues. The DNA for the CDR3 is TGTGCCAGCAGCTTAACTGGGGGCGGGAGGGATCTAGATACGCAGTATTTT. Protein: CASSLTGGGRDLDTQYF.

Of note for this clone: The junction departs from the called germline gene at one end, perhaps through a read error. J is TRBJ1-2 and V is TRBV19; 10 bases align to TRBD1. The germline V gene encodes CDR1 LNHDA and CDR2 SQIVND (reference sequence). This CDR3 comprises 12 residues. The CDR3 region is CASSTPGQGSIF. The CDR3 nucleotides read TGTGCCAGTAGTACACCGGGACAGGGGTCGATCTTC.

The chain couples TRBV5-1 to TRBJ1-1; 7 nucleotides line up with TRBD1. The J segment lost 4 bases and the V segment lost 1 base, leaving 7 bases of the junction unmatched. CDR3 size: 15 residues. Per germline, CDR1 SGHRS and CDR2 YFSETQ. This CDR3 is CASSLRQGIGTEAFF. The CDR3 region has the DNA TGCGCCAGCAGCTTGCGACAGGGTATCGGCACTGAAGCTTTCTTT.

This clone was seen only a few times. The chain joins TRBV19 to TRBJ2-1, with TRBD2 matching over 9 bases. The J segment lost 4 bases and the V segment lost 3 bases, leaving 7 bases of the junction unmatched. Germline V gives CDR1 LNHDA, CDR2 SQIVND (reference sequence). The CDR3 is 16 residues long. The CDR3 here is CASSIVSGGHYNEQFF. The CDR3 DNA is TGTGCCAGTAGTATCGTTAGCGGGGGCCATTACAATGAGCAGTTCTTC.

The gene calls are TRBV28 and TRBJ2-3; 7 bases match TRBD1. The CDR3 covers 18 residues. The V gene's germline CDR1 is MDHEN and CDR2 SYDVKM. Trimming took 2 bases from V and 2 from J; bases not matched to a gene: 13. CDR3 DNA: TGTGCCAGCAGTTTAATCCCAACGGACAGGCCTTCCACAGATACGCAGTATTTT. Its translation: CASSLIPTDRPSTDTQYF.

This rearrangement joins TRBV5-4 to TRBJ2-2, with TRBD2 identical over 8 bases. Trimming removed 2 bases from V and 3 bases from J; junction bases left unmatched: 3. Germline V lookup: CDR1 SGHNT, CDR2 YYREEE (reference sequence). The CDR3 is made up of 15 amino acids. The CDR3 coding sequence is TGTGCCAGCAGCTTCAGGACTAGCTACACCGGGGAGCTGTTTTTT. This codes for CASSFRTSYTGELFF.

J is TRBJ1-1 and V is TRBV7-8; 7 positions agree with TRBD1. Germline CDR1 SGHVS, CDR2 FQNEAQ. J gave up 4 bases and V 3 bases, and 2 bases lay outside the gene matches. The CDR3 contains 13 residues. CDR3 region: CASSFPGGTEAFF. CDR3 sequence (DNA): TGTGCCAGCAGCTTCCCAGGGGGCACTGAAGCTTTCTTT.

The chain joins TRBV3-1 (or the pseudogene TRBV3-2) to TRBJ2-7, with 10 bases identical to TRBD2. The CDR3 is made up of 18 amino acids. The V gene end was trimmed by 5 bases and the J gene end by 0 bases; junction bases not matched to a gene: 13. Germline V gene sequence: CDR1 LGHDT, CDR2 YNNKEL (reference sequence). CDR3 in amino acids: CASSSITLAGESSYEQYF. As DNA, the CDR3 is TGTGCCAGCAGCTCCATAACTCTAGCGGGGGAGTCCTCCTACGAGCAGTACTTC.

This chain connects TRBV19 to TRBJ1-4; 7 bases line up with TRBD1. CDR3 length: 15 amino acids. V lost 5 bases and J lost 4; bases outside the gene matches: 7. Germline lookup yields CDR1 LNHDA and CDR2 SQIVND (reference sequence). CDR3 sequence: CASSGPDRRNEKLFF. In DNA, the CDR3 is TGTGCCAGTAGTGGACCGGACAGGCGTAATGAAAAACTGTTTTTT.

The chain uses TRBV28 and TRBJ2-7, with D possibly TRBD1 on 5 matching bases. The CDR3 length is 14 residues. The V gene's germline CDR1 is MDHEN and CDR2 SYDVKM. The V end was cut by 4 bases, the J end by 2 bases, with 12 bases between. CDR3 nucleotides: TGTGCCAGCAGTTCAACAGGTTCGGCCTACGAGCAGTACTTC. This codes for CASSSTGSAYEQYF.

V usage is TRBV11-2 and J usage is TRBJ2-7, with TRBD2 matching over 15 bases. The CDR3 covers 16 residues. CDR1 and CDR2 (germline): SGHAT, FQNNGV. V was pared by 5 bases and J by 6 bases, with 8 bases of the junction left unmatched. CDR3 bases: TGTGCCAGCAGCCCGTGGACTAGCGGGAGGGTAGCCGAGCAGTACTTC. This translates into CASSPWTSGRVAEQYF.